The 9 T cell receptor beta chains below were found in one sample sequenced in a study of CD8+CD57+ T cells in acquired aplastic anemia (dated 2018 in TCRdb). TCRdb shows the sequencer as Illumina HiSeq 2000. Genomic DNA was used as template for profiling of TCR beta VDJ combinations and CDR3 sequences. Using fastp at Q25 and MiXCR, TCRdb reprocessed the public reads and kept productive beta chains. Rows are unified per CDR3 protein, each entry keeping the most common DNA and genes. This sample holds approximately 170,000 distinct CDR3 sequences; around half were observed only once. The top ten clones comprise about 17% of the sample. The sample consisted of sorted CD4+, CD8+, or CD8+CD57+ T cells (not recorded which) from PBMCs. Receptor source: a human donor in good health, serving as a control.

This clonotype has only a few counts. The chain links TRBV5-1 to TRBJ2-5; perhaps D is TRBD1 or TRBD2 (5 bases each). The germline gives CDR1 SGHRS, CDR2 YFSETQ. V was trimmed by 4 bases and J by 9 bases, leaving 13 bases between them. The CDR3 runs to 12 residues. In DNA form, the CDR3 reads TGCGCCAGCAGCGCGACAGTGGGGGCCCAGTACTTC. Translating gives CASSATVGAQYF.

This clonotype was counted ten times or more. The chain links TRBV5-5 to TRBJ1-2, with 8 bases matching TRBD1. From germline, CDR1 is SGHKS and CDR2 YYEKEE (reference sequence). V was clipped by 3 bases and J by 5 bases; unmatched bases: 9. CDR3 length: 15 amino acids. For the CDR3, the DNA is TGTGCCAGCAGCTCTCAGGGACAGGAGTTATATGGCTACACCTTC. This encodes CASSSQGQELYGYTF.

The chain is built from TRBV7-9 and TRBJ2-3, with unresolved D. CDR3 size: 15 residues. Germline V gene sequence: CDR1 SEHNR, CDR2 FQNEAQ (reference sequence). V dropped 3 bases and J dropped 0 bases, with 10 bases sitting between them. The CDR3 coding sequence is TGTGCCAGCAGCTTGGGGATTAGTAGCACAGATACGCAGTATTTT. Protein product: CASSLGISSTDTQYF.

This clonotype was seen a handful of times. V usage is TRBV7-9 and J usage is TRBJ2-5; TRBD2 matches at 10 bases. The V gene end was trimmed by 2 bases and the J gene end by 1 base; junction bases not matched to a gene: 13. The CDR3 covers 19 residues. The germline V gene has CDR1 SEHNR and CDR2 FQNEAQ (reference sequence). DNA of the CDR3: TGTGCCAGCAGCTTATCCCTACTAAGCGGGGGGGCCCGCCAAGAGACCCAGTACTTC. Translated, it gives CASSLSLLSGGARQETQYF. Full variable domain (missing parts from reference TRBV7-9 and TRBJ2-5): DTGVSQNPRHKITKRGQNVTFRCDPISEHNRLYWYRQTLGQGPEFLTYFQNEAQLEKSRLLSDRFSAERPKGSFSTLEIQRTEQGDSAMYLCASSLSLLSGGARQETQYFGPGTRLLVL.

J is TRBJ1-6 and V is TRBV25-1; 10 bases are a match to TRBD1. V lost 4 bases to trimming and J lost 6 bases; unmatched junction nucleotides: 6. The V gene's germline CDR1 is MGHDK and CDR2 SYGVNS. This CDR3 is 16 amino acids long. The CDR3 loop reads CASSGQGARFNSPLHF. CDR3 coding DNA: TGTGCCAGCAGTGGACAGGGGGCGCGGTTTAATTCACCCCTCCACTTT.

V is TRBV4-3 and J is TRBJ2-5; TRBD1 matches 9 bases. Germline loops: CDR1 LGHNA, CDR2 YSLEER. The length of the CDR3 is 13 residues. V shed 4 bases and J 3 bases; nucleotides not matched to a gene: 0. In nucleotides, the CDR3 is TGCGCCAGCAGCCGGACAGGGGAAGAGACCCAGTACTTC. Its protein product is CASSRTGEETQYF.

This clonotype has more than one count but fewer than ten. The chain employs TRBV7-3 and TRBJ1-1; TRBD1 matches at 9 bases. V dropped 5 bases and J dropped 0; count of bases not matched to a gene: 7. CDR3 size: 16 residues. In germline, CDR1 is SGHTA, CDR2 FQGTGA. In nucleotides, the CDR3 is TGTGCCAGCAGCCCGAAGGGACAGGGTTTGAACACTGAAGCTTTCTTT. Translation gives CASSPKGQGLNTEAFF.

This clonotype was detected ten times or more. The rearrangement links TRBV6-5 to TRBJ1-6; 8 bases fit TRBD1. CDR3 length: 15 residues. The germline CDR1 and CDR2 sequences are MNHEY and SVGAGI. V shed 2 bases and J 6 bases; nucleotides not matched to a gene: 3. CDR3 sequence: CASSYAGGFNSPLHF. As DNA, the CDR3 is TGTGCCAGCAGTTACGCAGGGGGCTTTAATTCACCCCTCCACTTT.

This clonotype was found a few times. V is TRBV10-3 and J is TRBJ2-3; D gene ambiguous. This CDR3 has 11 residues. The V gene's germline CDR1 is ENHRY and CDR2 SYGVKD. Trimming left V 5 bases short and J 6 bases short, with 6 bases between. The CDR3 coding sequence is TGTGCCATCAGTCGCGCGGATACGCAGTATTTT. Translating gives CAISRADTQYF.